The source of this T cell receptor beta chain is a study of Ad26.COV2.S vaccination and SARS-CoV-2 variants. Study results and limitations: Marked by substantial breadth, spike-specific CD8+ and CD4+ T cell responses were reportedly seen after vaccination. Total T cell responses, in the TCR breadth and depth analyses, may have been underestimated.

Produced via immunoSEQ multiplex PCR; TCRdb's table is partial and in-frame only. The data show about 320,000 clones, around four fifths seen once. Treatment defined: about 20 received Ad26.COV2.S at low or high dose, single or two shots; 5 received placebo; per-sample allocation not given. Specimen acquisition occurred on day 63 following the initial vaccine or placebo injection. Comment on this clone: Its antigen is as yet unknown.

This CDR3 has 15 residues. With V trimmed by 0 bases and J by 6 bases, 5 bases remained unmatched. Germline values: CDR1 SGHRS, CDR2 YFSETQ. The chain combines TRBV5-1 with TRBJ2-3; 9 bases line up with TRBD1. The source is a person aged 18 to 59 who received the Ad26.COV2.S COVID-19 vaccine or a placebo. The sequencing used peripheral blood, collected in a trial of Ad26.COV2.S vaccine versus placebo. CDR3 in amino acids: CASSLAPGTGDTQYF. CDR3 nucleotides: TGCGCCAGCAGCTTGGCCCCCGGGACAGGGGATACGCAGTATTTT.